This record concerns one T cell receptor beta chain sequence. Its specificity is not known. The entry originates in a study of cytomegalovirus exposure and HLA in healthy donors. The ends were cut back, 3 bases at V and 2 bases at J, with 7 bases in the middle. Germline values: CDR1 MDHEN, CDR2 SYDVKM. The CDR3 sequence is 13 residues long. The PCR had 60 Vbeta and 13 Jbeta primers. Sequencing was performed with immunoSEQ multiplex PCR; in TCRdb, only in-frame clones are kept and a portion is missing. Altogether 100,000 or so clones are present, over 70% being singletons, with the ten largest covering about 1.9%. Study-level points and caveats: The dataset shows that most TCR sequences were rare, while some public TCRs occurred in many donors. Fewer N-insertions than the approximately 700-donor mean were reportedly shown by an Asian-associated ancestry cluster in a later analysis. HLA-A and HLA-B allele assignments for most subjects were reportedly predicted accurately using TCR beta sequences. The authors assumed roughly uniform sequencing depth across donors for presence/absence analyses.

The material sequenced was PBMCs. The V gene is TRBV28, the J gene TRBJ2-5; the D gene is possibly TRBD1 (5 bases). This TCR was sampled from a man younger than 45 in good health and CMV-seronegative. The CDR3: CASSLGQQETQYF. DNA of the CDR3: TGTGCCAGCAGTTTGGGGCAGCAAGAGACCCAGTACTTC.